A selection of T cell receptor beta chains follows, all from one sample in a study of blood T cell repertoires in COVID-19. Assay used: immunoSEQ multiplex PCR; TCRdb lists only in-frame clones, some missing. The table lists about 20,000 clones, around 79% of them singletons, with 56% in the top ten. The sample taken for sequencing was peripheral blood. All receptors derive from a man at least 80 years old with acute or convalescent COVID-19. The CDR3 runs from the conserved cysteine through the conserved F or W. A D gene is named only where the DNA matches it firmly. Some rows have no size entry. The others give once, few or many, or a class for an expanded clone.

CDR3 DNA,CDR3 protein,V gene,D gene,clone size,J gene,CDR3 length
TGTGCCAGCAGCGTAGGGGCCGGGACAGGGGGCACTGAAGCTTTCTTT,CASSVGAGTGGTEAFF,TRBV9,TRBD1,.,TRBJ1-1,16
TGTGCTAGTGGTTTAAGCGGGGGGGATGAGCAGTTCTTC,CASGLSGGDEQFF,TRBV12-5,TRBD2,few,TRBJ2-1,13
TGTGCCAGTAGTATCGCGGCAGGGGGCGGTCAGCCCCAGCATTTT,CASSIAAGGGQPQHF,TRBV19,TRBD1,many,TRBJ1-5,15
TGTGCCAGCAGCTCCGTAGTCGGCGGGGAGCTGTTTTTT,CASSSVVGGELFF,TRBV7-3,.,.,TRBJ2-2,13
TGTGCCAGCAGTGAAACAGGCCGGGGGACTGAAGCTTTCTTT,CASSETGRGTEAFF,TRBV6-1,.,.,TRBJ1-1,14
TGTGCCACCAGCAAAAGCGGCGGGAGCTCCTACGAGCAGTACTTC,CATSKSGGSSYEQYF,TRBV15,TRBD2,.,TRBJ2-7,15
TGTGCCAGCAACCAGGGCCTCAACACTGAAGCTTTCTTT,CASNQGLNTEAFF,TRBV12-3/TRBV12-4,.,.,TRBJ1-1,13
TGTGCCAGCAGTTTCAGGGACACCTTCTACTATGGCTACACCTTC,CASSFRDTFYYGYTF,TRBV28,.,.,TRBJ1-2,15
TGTGCCAGCAGCCAGCTGACAGGCGGCAACACTGAAGCTTTCTTT,CASSQLTGGNTEAFF,TRBV4-2,.,.,TRBJ1-1,15
TGTGCCAGCTCACCTGGGCAGGTGGGCACCGGGGAGCTGTTTTTT,CASSPGQVGTGELFF,TRBV18,.,.,TRBJ2-2,15
TGTGCCAGCAGCCTACCTTCGTCAGATACGCAGTATTTT,CASSLPSSDTQYF,TRBV7-3,.,.,TRBJ2-3,13
TGTGCCAGCCGCGCCCGCCGTTTGCGGGATAGGGAGCAGTTCTTC,CASRARRLRDREQFF,TRBV27,.,.,TRBJ2-1,15
TGTGCCAGCAGTTACGAAGACAGGGGATACAATGAGCAGTTCTTC,CASSYEDRGYNEQFF,TRBV6-2/TRBV6-3,TRBD1,few,TRBJ2-1,15
TGTGCCAGTAGTACTTACGGGACAGGCAGCTCTGGGGCCAACGTCCTGACTTTC,CASSTYGTGSSGANVLTF,TRBV19,TRBD1,.,TRBJ2-6,18
TGCGCCAGCAGCCAAGATGTTGGCGGGAGGACGGAGACCCAGTACTTC,CASSQDVGGRTETQYF,TRBV4-1,TRBD2,.,TRBJ2-5,16
TGTGCCAGCAGCTTAGACAGGGGGCAGGCGAAGACCCAGTACTTC,CASSLDRGQAKTQYF,TRBV7-2,TRBD1,once,TRBJ2-5,15